One sample yielded the 17 T cell receptor beta chains listed below, sequenced in a study of blood T cell repertoires in COVID-19. Libraries were prepared by immunoSEQ multiplex PCR; TCRdb keeps only in-frame clonotypes and omits some of them. This sample carries approximately 150,000 clones, about 85% of them seen once, and the ten largest clones take over 5%. Specimen: peripheral blood. All receptors come from a woman in her fifties or sixties with COVID-19, enrolled during active disease.

This chain connects TRBV6-4 to TRBJ1-6; 11 nucleotides match TRBD1. V shed 6 bases and J 7 bases; nucleotides not matched to a gene: 5. The CDR3 runs to 15 residues. Looked up from germline, CDR1 is MRHNA and CDR2 is SNTAGT. The chain's CDR3 is CASRGQGDFNSPLHF. CDR3 nucleotide sequence: TGTGCCAGCAGGGGACAGGGGGATTTCAATTCACCCCTCCACTTT.

In this sample, this clone turned up once. The chain links TRBV10-3 to TRBJ2-5; D might be TRBD1 (8 bases). Per the germline V gene, CDR1 is ENHRY and CDR2 is SYGVKD. The CDR3 has 19 residues. The V end was cut by 3 bases, the J end by 2 bases, with 25 bases between. This CDR3 reads CAISDILGGEGTGQETQYF. CDR3 coding DNA: TGTGCCATCAGTGATATACTGGGGGGGGAAGGGACAGGACAAGAGACCCAGTACTTC.

J is TRBJ1-5 and V is TRBV11-3, with unresolved D. Between the trimmed V and J ends, which lost 5 bases and 1 base, there was a span of 12 bases. The CDR3 covers 15 residues. Per the germline V gene, CDR1 is SGHNT and CDR2 is YENEEA. The CDR3 loop is CASSPGEGSNQPQHF. CDR3 bases: TGTGCCAGCAGCCCCGGCGAGGGAAGCAATCAGCCCCAGCATTTT.

V usage is TRBV6-6 and J usage is TRBJ1-5, with D maybe TRBD1 (5 bases). The CDR3 is 17 amino acids. CDR1 is MNHNY, CDR2 SVGAGI, per germline (reference sequence). The germline V and J ends were trimmed by 8 bases and 1 base, with 21 bases remaining between them. CDR3 sequence: CASRPDGAGVSNQPQHF. CDR3 DNA: TGTGCCAGCCGTCCAGACGGGGCGGGGGTAAGCAATCAGCCCCAGCATTTT.

This chain connects TRBV6-4 to TRBJ2-3, with D perhaps matching TRBD2 (5 bases). Trimming shortened V by 6 bases and J by 0 bases, and 16 bases separated the two germline ends. Germline V CDR1 and CDR2: MRHNA, SNTAGT. CDR3 size: 16 residues. CDR3 DNA: TGTGCCAGCAGCCTCCTCCCGGAGGCGAGCACAGATACGCAGTATTTT. Translating gives CASSLLPEASTDTQYF.

The chain couples TRBV28 to TRBJ2-7; weak D call: TRBD1 (7 bases). Germline-derived CDR1 and CDR2 are MDHEN and SYDVKM. The CDR3 sequence is 15 residues long. V was trimmed by 8 bases and J by 2 bases, leaving 19 bases between them. In DNA form, the CDR3 reads TGTGCCAGCCCTCCGACAGGGACTGTCGCCTACGAGCAGTACTTC. It specifies CASPPTGTVAYEQYF.

CDR3: CASRTGQGLNEQFF. The CDR3 nucleotides are TGTGCCAGCAGAACGGGACAGGGGTTGAATGAGCAGTTCTTC. V usage is TRBV28 and J usage is TRBJ2-1; 10 positions match TRBD1. The CDR3 is 14 amino acids. J was trimmed by 7 bases and V by 6 bases; bases with no gene match: 6. Germline-derived CDR1 and CDR2 are MDHEN and SYDVKM.

The V call is TRBV3-1 (or the pseudogene TRBV3-2), the J call TRBJ2-7, with 7 bases fitting TRBD1. V lost 4 bases, J lost 2 bases, and 5 bases stayed unmatched. The CDR3 runs 14 residues. CDR1 is LGHDT, CDR2 YNNKEL, per germline (reference sequence). The CDR3 is CASSPGTAAYEQYF. The CDR3 nucleotides are TGTGCCAGCAGCCCAGGGACAGCGGCCTACGAGCAGTACTTC.

The chain is built from TRBV7-8 and TRBJ1-5, with 7 bases aligning to TRBD1. The germline gives CDR1 SGHVS, CDR2 FQNEAQ. This CDR3 comprises 15 residues. V dropped 5 bases and J dropped 5; count of bases not matched to a gene: 9. The CDR3 region is CASSVGRQGYQPQHF. The CDR3 DNA follows: TGTGCCAGCAGCGTAGGGAGACAGGGATATCAGCCCCAGCATTTT. Full variable domain (missing parts from reference TRBV7-8 and TRBJ1-5): GAGVSQSPRYKVAKRGQDVALRCDPISGHVSLFWYQQALGQGPEFLTYFQNEAQLDKSGLPSDRFFAERPEGSVSTLKIQRTQQEDSAVYLCASSVGRQGYQPQHFGDGTRLSIL.

The rearrangement joins TRBV7-2 to TRBJ2-1; 10 positions agree with TRBD2. Per the germline V gene, CDR1 is SGHTA and CDR2 is FQGNSA. The CDR3 length is 16 residues. The V and J ends lost 5 bases and 5 bases, in that order; junction bases with no gene match: 9. CDR3 DNA sequence: TGTGCCAGCAGCCCACAACTAGCGGGGAAACACAATGAGCAGTTCTTC. It translates to CASSPQLAGKHNEQFF. Complete variable domain (other parts from reference TRBV7-2 and TRBJ2-1): GAGVSQSPSNKVTEKGKDVELRCDPISGHTALYWYRQSLGQGLEFLIYFQGNSAPDKSGLPSDRFSAERTGGSVSTLTIQRTQQEDSAVYLCASSPQLAGKHNEQFFGPGTRLTVL.

CDR3 nucleotides: TGTGCCAGTAGCCCCGGGACAGGGGGCTGGTCTGGGGCCAACGTCCTGACTTTC. It is translated as CASSPGTGGWSGANVLTF. The chain carries TRBV19 and TRBJ2-6; 12 nucleotides agree with TRBD1. J lost 1 base, V lost 6 bases, and 7 bases had no gene match. Per germline, CDR1 LNHDA and CDR2 SQIVND (reference sequence). The CDR3 sequence is 18 residues long.

The gene calls are TRBV9 and TRBJ1-2; TRBD1 aligns across 9 bases. The CDR3 length is 14 residues. The V and J ends lost 4 bases and 2 bases, in that order; junction bases with no gene match: 3. Germline CDR1 reads SGDLS; CDR2 reads YYNGEE. CDR3 loop: CASSSGTGNYGYTF. The CDR3 DNA sequence: TGTGCCAGCAGCTCAGGGACAGGGAACTATGGCTACACCTTC.

The chain is built from TRBV4-2 and TRBJ2-6, with D unclear. V was trimmed by 1 base and J by 4 bases, leaving 8 bases between them. The CDR3 is made up of 15 amino acids. The V gene's germline CDR1 is LGHNA and CDR2 YNFKEQ. The CDR3 DNA reads as TGTGCCAGCAGCCAAGGCCTGACAGGGGCCAACGTCCTGACTTTC. This translates into CASSQGLTGANVLTF.

V gene TRBV29-1 combines with J gene TRBJ1-2; D perhaps matches TRBD1 (5 bases). V dropped 6 bases and J dropped 6 bases, with 14 bases sitting between them. This CDR3 is built from 12 residues. Germline values: CDR1 SQVTM, CDR2 ANQGSEA. For the CDR3, the DNA is TGCAGCGTGCAAAGGGGAAAGGATGGCTACACCTTC. It is translated as CSVQRGKDGYTF. The full variable domain, its missing parts supplied by reference TRBV29-1 and TRBJ1-2, is SAVISQKPSRDICQRGTSLTIQCQVDSQVTMMFWYRQQPGQSLTLIATANQGSEATYESGFVIDKFPISRPNLTFSTLTVSNMSPEDSSIYLCSVQRGKDGYTFGSGTRLTVV.

The chain combines TRBV6-1 with TRBJ2-1; 11 positions agree with TRBD2. The CDR3 runs 19 residues. Germline CDR1 reads MNHNS; CDR2 reads SASEGT. J was trimmed by 0 bases and V by 4 bases; bases with no gene match: 11. CDR3 amino acids: CASSGSLAGATSSYNEQFF. DNA for the CDR3: TGTGCCAGCAGTGGGTCACTAGCGGGGGCGACAAGCTCCTACAATGAGCAGTTCTTC.

This rearrangement joins TRBV5-1 to TRBJ2-7; D is unclear. Germline V lookup: CDR1 SGHRS, CDR2 YFSETQ. The CDR3 sequence is 14 residues long. Trimming took 0 bases from V and 0 from J, leaving 7 bases between them. In nucleotides, the CDR3 is TGCGCCAGCAGCTTGGACAGAGACTCCTACGAGCAGTACTTC. This sequence encodes CASSLDRDSYEQYF.

The DNA of the CDR3 is TGTGCCAGCAGCAGAGGGTATCCCGGGGAGCTGTTTTTT. This encodes CASSRGYPGELFF. The chain links TRBV5-4 to TRBJ2-2, with a possible D match to TRBD2 (5 bases). Trimming cost V 4 bases and J 6 bases, with 10 bases left between them. The CDR3 has 13 amino acids. Germline V gene data show CDR1 as SGHNT and CDR2 as YYREEE (reference sequence).